This entry concerns a single T cell receptor (beta chain). Its specific antigen is unknown. Per-base qualities were not stored, and no clone one base away is much larger. For this chain, trimming is 3 bases at the V end and 4 bases at the J end, and the number of junction bases without a gene match is 2. The CDR3 starts with the cysteine, ends with the phenylalanine, and has 13 residues. Only the CDR3 part of the read is kept: 39 bases, read in frame from the first base. As encoded in the germline V gene, CDR1 is KGHSH while CDR2 is LQKENI. The data stem from a study of cytomegalovirus exposure and HLA in healthy donors (dated by TCRdb to about 2017). For the study in its entirety: A later analysis indicated that the 120 validation repertoires were generated on the platform also employed for the roughly 650 repertoires of the first cohort. The study aimed to test whether cataloging public T cell receptors could reveal signatures of past pathogen exposure. A separate validation cohort of 90 to 150 different subjects was used in addition to the roughly 700-subject first cohort. High-throughput TCR immunosequencing, statistical association of individual TCRs with disease status, and machine learning were combined to predict cytomegalovirus infection status. General study outcomes and caveats: Most TCR sequences were observed very rarely across donors, whereas some public TCRs were present in many individuals. A few of the identified cytomegalovirus-associated TCR beta chains were confirmed in vitro to be specific for cytomegalovirus antigens. Subsequent analysis determined that TCRs grouped into clusters in the first cohort also showed a tendency toward co-occurrence across the 120 validation repertoires, and about 94% of cluster scores exceeded 0. The classifier was reported to diagnose cytomegalovirus status with high specificity and sensitivity in both the original and validation cohorts. The authors suggested that the approach could potentially be generalized to other disease states and immunological phenotypes. A total of about 150 TCR beta chains were listed by the study as associated with cytomegalovirus. All 130 or so repertoires were used to score co-occurrence in the validation cohort in a later analysis, because that analysis had no HLA typing for the cohort.

The library was built by means of the immunoSEQ multiplex PCR assay. Per the authors' processing: A statistical classification framework was built for diagnosing cytomegalovirus status from the catalog of TCR beta chain sequences. TCRdb stores this immuneACCESS table with in-frame sequences only. Part of the clones is absent; in the studies checked, under half of the shortfall reflects unresolved V genes, and no reason is known for the rest. V and J calls and clone size come straight from that table; D and trimming were deduced from the DNA. Recorded for this sample are roughly 100,000 clones; 85% of them occurred a single time. The biggest ten clones account for 20% of the sample. The donors belonged to the validation cohort of about 120 subjects, which was separate from the approximately 610-subject first cohort.

Sequenced input: PBMCs. The TCR sequence derives from a man younger than 35 in good health and CMV-seropositive. This chain joins TRBV18 to TRBJ1-2; 7 bases in the junction line up with TRBD1. The CDR3 in this case is CASSPWDSYGYTF. The sequence in DNA is TGTGCCAGCTCACCCTGGGACAGCTATGGCTACACCTTC.